This T cell receptor (beta chain) is from a study of cytomegalovirus exposure and HLA in healthy donors. Study-wide results and limits: Sequencing likely generated an artifact that appeared as a cluster of highly shared sequence variants.

The CDR3 spans 16 residues. V shed 0 bases, J shed 4 bases, and the junction held 7 bases outside the gene matches. The V gene's germline CDR1 is MNHEY and CDR2 SVGAGI. With respect to this clone: Antigen unknown.

The PCR used 60 Vbeta and 13 Jbeta primers. The assay was immunoSEQ multiplex PCR, and TCRdb's table has in-frame clones only and misses some. The sample has 150,000 to 200,000 clones; 65% to 70% are singletons. This sequence originates from a woman aged 18-29 years in good health and CMV-seropositive. The chain combines TRBV6-5 with TRBJ1-2, with 8 bases matching TRBD1. Sequenced: PBMCs. CDR3 coding DNA: TGTGCCAGCAGTTACTCCCAGGGGGCGATACCCTATGGCTACACCTTC. It yields the protein CASSYSQGAIPYGYTF.